Below, one TCR beta chain is given with its context. CDR1 MNHEY and CDR2 SMNVEV come from the germline V gene (reference sequence). J gave up 2 bases and V 7 bases, and 11 bases lay outside the gene matches. This CDR3 is built from 17 residues. Per the original methods: Estimates of nucleated cell counts were drawn from the amplification of reference gene primers. Some clones are missing from TCRdb's copy, which holds only in-frame ones; the method was immunoSEQ multiplex PCR. That table furnishes V, J and clone size, whereas the DNA furnished D and trimming. The sample lists 150,000 to 180,000 clones, approximately 85% seen once, with 0.6% to 0.65% in the top ten. These data originate in a study of blood T cell repertoires in COVID-19. About the research overall: COVID-19 samples collected from the United States, Italy and Spain covered acute and convalescent phases. Sample material is recorded as cDNA or gDNA derived from T cells, B-cell-depleted T cells, or PBMCs.

The clonotype was recovered from a man aged 55 to 70 with COVID-19, enrolled during active disease. Material for sequencing was peripheral blood. The rearrangement joins TRBV27 to TRBJ2-1; 10 nucleotides match TRBD2. The CDR3 DNA reads TGTGCCAGCATTCCAGTAGCGGGGGGCCCCCCCTACAATGAGCAGTTCTTC. Translated, it gives CASIPVAGGPPYNEQFF.